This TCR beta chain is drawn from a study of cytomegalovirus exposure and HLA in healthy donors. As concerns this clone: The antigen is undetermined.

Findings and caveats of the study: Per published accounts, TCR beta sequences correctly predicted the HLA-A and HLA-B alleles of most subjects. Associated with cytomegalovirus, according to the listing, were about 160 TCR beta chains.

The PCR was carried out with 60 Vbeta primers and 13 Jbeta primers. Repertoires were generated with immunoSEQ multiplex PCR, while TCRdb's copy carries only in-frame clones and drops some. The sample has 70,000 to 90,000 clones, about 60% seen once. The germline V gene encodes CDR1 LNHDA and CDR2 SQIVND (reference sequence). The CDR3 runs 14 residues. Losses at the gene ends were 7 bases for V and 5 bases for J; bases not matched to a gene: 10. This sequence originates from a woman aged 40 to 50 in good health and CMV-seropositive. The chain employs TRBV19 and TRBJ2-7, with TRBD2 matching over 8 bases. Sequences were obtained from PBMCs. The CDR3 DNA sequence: TGTGCCAGTAAACAGAGCGGGAGACTGAACGAGCAGTACTTC. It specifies CASKQSGRLNEQYF.